One sample yielded the 24 T cell receptor beta chains listed below, sequenced in a study of CD8+CD57+ T cells in acquired aplastic anemia. Genomic DNA served as template for TCR beta VDJ and CDR3 profiling. Via MiXCR, TCRdb re-called the reads, giving one row per CDR3 protein. Of roughly 250,000 distinct CDR3 sequences in the sample, approximately 50% were seen once. An expansion of CD8+CD57+ cells by flow cytometry had been shown in patients chosen for sequencing. The sample was sorted CD4+, CD8+, or CD8+CD57+ T cells (not recorded which) from PBMCs. All receptors come from a human donor with aplastic anemia.

At least ten counts were recorded for this clonotype. V and J are TRBV11-3 and TRBJ1-2; D possibly corresponds to TRBD1 (6 bases). Trimming left V 0 bases short and J 2 bases short, with 10 bases between. The CDR3 has 15 amino acids. Germline V gene data show CDR1 as SGHNT and CDR2 as YENEEA. The chain's CDR3 is CASSLEQQGNYGYTF. CDR3 coding DNA: TGTGCCAGCAGCTTAGAACAACAGGGAAACTATGGCTACACCTTC.

This clonotype was found many times. The chain couples TRBV7-9 to TRBJ2-3; D remains ambiguous. The CDR3 consists of 15 residues. V dropped 7 bases and J dropped 2 bases, with 16 bases sitting between them. CDR1 and CDR2 (germline): SEHNR, FQNEAQ (reference sequence). The CDR3: CASTLLAISTDTQYF. As DNA, the CDR3 is TGTGCCAGCACCTTGTTGGCAATCTCCACAGATACGCAGTATTTT.

This clonotype was found many times. V is TRBV15 and J is TRBJ2-1; 7 nucleotides align to TRBD2. The CDR3 consists of 14 residues. Germline V gives CDR1 LNHNV, CDR2 YYDKDF (reference sequence). After removal of 8 bases from V and 6 bases from J, the junction contained 10 bases not matched to a gene. The CDR3 DNA reads as TGTGCCACCCAATGGCGGGGGTCTCGCAATGAGCAGTTCTTC. Its translation: CATQWRGSRNEQFF.

This clonotype was counted only a few times. The J gene is TRBJ1-2, the V gene TRBV25-1, with D unclear. This CDR3 is built from 11 residues. Trimming took 3 bases from V and 8 from J, leaving 7 bases between them. CDR1 and CDR2 (germline): MGHDK, SYGVNS. The CDR3 sequence: CASSDPPGYTF. CDR3 DNA sequence: TGTGCCAGCAGTGATCCCCCAGGCTACACCTTC.

This rearrangement joins TRBV5-5 to TRBJ1-6, with a weak D call TRBD1 (6 bases). In germline, CDR1 is SGHKS, CDR2 YYEKEE (reference sequence). V shed 4 bases and J shed 10 bases, with 15 bases lying between them. The CDR3 is made up of 14 amino acids. The CDR3 nucleotides are TGTGCCAGCAGCGGGGGACACGAAGGATCACCCCTCCACTTT. This sequence encodes CASSGGHEGSPLHF.

This chain joins TRBV7-2 and TRBJ2-3; 9 nucleotides line up with TRBD2. This CDR3 comprises 15 residues. V was pared by 5 bases and J by 2 bases, with 5 bases of the junction left unmatched. Germline-derived CDR1 and CDR2 are SGHTA and FQGNSA. The CDR3 protein is CASSLTSGPTDTQYF. CDR3 DNA: TGTGCCAGCAGCCTGACTAGCGGCCCCACAGATACGCAGTATTTT. The whole variable domain, remainder taken from reference TRBV7-2 and TRBJ2-3, is GAGVSQSPSNKVTEKGKDVELRCDPISGHTALYWYRQSLGQGLEFLIYFQGNSAPDKSGLPSDRFSAERTGGSVSTLTIQRTQQEDSAVYLCASSLTSGPTDTQYFGPGTRLTVL.

Turning to this clonotype: At one end, the junction sequence differs from germline, possibly due to a read error. The chain has TRBV20-1 and TRBJ2-6; TRBD2 might be the D (5 bases). The CDR3 has 11 residues. Germline CDR1 and CDR2: DFQATT and SNEGSKA (reference sequence). Here the CDR3 reads CSASGKNTEAF. As DNA, the CDR3 is TGCAGTGCTAGCGGGAAGAACACTGAAGCTTTC.

The rearrangement links TRBV2 to TRBJ2-7, with 7 bases matching TRBD2. This CDR3 region has 15 residues. Germline V lookup: CDR1 SNHLY, CDR2 FYNNEI. With V trimmed by 7 bases and J by 2 bases, 11 bases remained unmatched. In DNA, the CDR3 is TGTGCCAGCATCCGAGGGGAGGGGAGGCCCTACGAGCAGTACTTC. As protein: CASIRGEGRPYEQYF.

The rearrangement links TRBV2 to TRBJ1-1; a weak D match, TRBD1 (6 bases). The CDR3 is 13 amino acids. Germline V gene sequence: CDR1 SNHLY, CDR2 FYNNEI. V was shortened by 10 bases and J by 4 bases, with 16 bases between the two germline ends. Here the CDR3 DNA reads TGTGCCATCAGGAATGGACAGACCACTGAAGCTTTCTTT. Amino acids: CAIRNGQTTEAFF.

The rearrangement links TRBV12-5 to TRBJ1-2; tentatively, D is TRBD1 (5 bases). Germline V gene lookup returns CDR1 LGHNT and CDR2 FRNRAP. The CDR3 has 12 residues. V gave up 5 bases and J gave up 12 bases, with 16 bases separating them. The CDR3 coding sequence is TGTGCTAGTGGTCCCGACTGGGGGGAGAACACCTTC. Residues: CASGPDWGENTF.

Note on this clonotype: Since a much larger clone is just one base distant, this may be a read error. V usage is TRBV5-6 and J usage is TRBJ2-7; D may be TRBD1 (6 bases). Trimming left V 8 bases short and J 5 bases short, with 11 bases between. CDR1 and CDR2 (germline): SGHDT, YYEEEE. The CDR3 runs to 11 residues. The CDR3 DNA is TGTGCCAGTGGACAGATCCACGAGCAGTACTTC. Translated: CASGQIHEQYF.

The rearrangement uses TRBV29-1 and TRBJ2-5, with no clear D. V was trimmed by 8 bases and J by 5 bases, leaving 21 bases between them. The CDR3 covers 14 residues. The germline CDR1 and CDR2 sequences are SQVTM and ANQGSEA. CDR3 bases: TGCAGCTCCCATCTTTCTGGGCGAGCCGAGACCCAGTACTTC. It encodes CSSHLSGRAETQYF.

The chain recombines TRBV5-1 with TRBJ1-2; 7 bases agree with TRBD1. Losses at the gene ends were 5 bases for V and 4 bases for J; bases not matched to a gene: 8. The germline gives CDR1 SGHRS, CDR2 YFSETQ. The CDR3 runs to 14 residues. CDR3 region: CASSTGAAGYGYTF. For the CDR3, the DNA is TGCGCCAGCAGTACAGGGGCCGCCGGCTATGGCTACACCTTC.

This clonotype showed up just a few times. The chain recombines TRBV7-9 with TRBJ2-1, with 9 bases fitting TRBD2. V lost 5 bases to trimming and J lost 9 bases; unmatched junction nucleotides: 11. The CDR3 has 15 residues. Germline loops: CDR1 SEHNR, CDR2 FQNEAQ (reference sequence). In DNA, the CDR3 is TGTGCCAGCAGCCAACTTAGCGGGGGTAGTCGTGAGCAGTTCTTC. It translates to CASSQLSGGSREQFF.

This clonotype was seen a few times. A much more abundant neighbour one base away suggests this may be a read error. The chain joins TRBV7-8 to TRBJ2-2, with D possibly matching TRBD2 (6 bases). V shed 4 bases and J shed 7 bases, with 19 bases lying between them. This CDR3 has 16 residues. CDR1 and CDR2 from the germline V gene are SGHVS and FQNEAQ. The CDR3 reads CASSSPDSAGSGELFF. Here the CDR3 DNA reads TGTGCCAGCAGCTCCCCCGACAGCGCCGGGAGCGGGGAGCTGTTTTTT.

Sample share makes this clonotype medium-sized. The chain employs TRBV6-6 and TRBJ1-2; 10 nucleotides agree with TRBD1. The trim removed 3 bases at V and 10 bases at J, leaving 5 bases unmatched. The length of the CDR3 is 13 residues. Per the germline V gene, CDR1 is MNHNY and CDR2 is SVGAGI (reference sequence). DNA of the CDR3: TGTGCCAGCAGTTATGGGACAGGGGATTACTACACCTTC. Translating it yields CASSYGTGDYYTF.

This clonotype was found many times. The chain uses TRBV29-1 and TRBJ2-1; D gene uncertain. Trimming took 3 bases from V and 3 from J, leaving 12 bases between them. Germline V gives CDR1 SQVTM, CDR2 ANQGSEA. The CDR3 has 14 residues. CDR3: CSVEYAAIYNEQFF. The DNA of the CDR3 is TGCAGCGTTGAGTATGCGGCAATCTACAATGAGCAGTTCTTC.

Points on this clonotype: At one boundary the junction diverges from the germline segment, which might be a read error. J is TRBJ2-3 and V is TRBV20-1, with 10 bases lining up with TRBD1. This CDR3 has 13 residues. CDR1 is DFQATT, CDR2 SNEGSKA, per germline (reference sequence). CDR3 sequence (DNA): TGCAGTGTTAGACAGGGGGCGACAGATACGCAGTATTTT. Translation gives CSVRQGATDTQYF.

This clonotype appeared many times. The chain links TRBV7-3 to TRBJ2-2; the match to TRBD1 covers 9 bases. This CDR3 has 17 residues. Trimming removed 8 bases from V and 4 bases from J; junction bases left unmatched: 14. The germline gives CDR1 SGHTA, CDR2 FQGTGA. CDR3 amino acids: CASPHNQGQGLTGELFF. The DNA for the CDR3 is TGTGCCAGCCCTCACAACCAGGGACAGGGACTCACCGGGGAGCTGTTTTTT. Using reference TRBV7-3 and TRBJ2-2 for the parts outside the CDR3, the full variable domain is GAGVSQTPSNKVTEKGKYVELRCDPISGHTALYWYRQSLGQGPEFLIYFQGTGAADDSGLPNDRFFAVRPEGSVSTLKIQRTERGDSAVYLCASPHNQGQGLTGELFFGEGSRLTVL.

This clonotype was seen a few times. V gene TRBV5-1 combines with J gene TRBJ2-7; TRBD1 agrees at 7 bases. There are 15 residues in the CDR3. Germline V CDR1 and CDR2: SGHRS, YFSETQ. V lost 2 bases to trimming and J lost 0 bases; unmatched junction nucleotides: 5. CDR3 in DNA: TGCGCCAGCAGCTTAGACAGGGCCCCCTCCTACGAGCAGTACTTC. It codes for CASSLDRAPSYEQYF.

V is TRBV25-1 and J is TRBJ1-2; D is uncertain. Trimming left V 5 bases short and J 11 bases short, with 15 bases between. CDR1 and CDR2 from the germline V gene are MGHDK and SYGVNS. The CDR3 length is 12 residues. The CDR3 DNA is TGTGCCAGCAGTCGGGCAGCACTCCCATACACCTTC. It encodes CASSRAALPYTF.

This clonotype has more than one count but fewer than ten. The rearrangement links TRBV29-1 to TRBJ2-7; D is ambiguous. The CDR3 totals 15 residues. Trimming shortened V by 4 bases and J by 4 bases, and 20 bases separated the two germline ends. CDR1 and CDR2 from the germline V gene are SQVTM and ANQGSEA. The CDR3 coding sequence is TGCAGCGTTGCCCACAGAGGCAAGACGTCTTACGAGCAGTACTTC. This sequence encodes CSVAHRGKTSYEQYF.

The rearrangement links TRBV19 to TRBJ2-3; TRBD2 matches at 12 bases. The CDR3 loop spans 15 amino acids. Per the germline V gene, CDR1 is LNHDA and CDR2 is SQIVND (reference sequence). V trimming: 7 bases; J trimming: 1 base; junction bases outside the gene matches: 3. The CDR3: CASTPSGGGTDTQYF. The DNA of the CDR3 is TGTGCCAGTACCCCTAGCGGGGGGGGCACAGATACGCAGTATTTT.

This clonotype was counted only a few times. The chain carries TRBV7-2 and TRBJ1-6, with 12 bases identical to TRBD1. Germline lookup yields CDR1 SGHTA and CDR2 FQGNSA. CDR3 length: 17 amino acids. V lost 7 bases to trimming and J lost 6 bases; unmatched junction nucleotides: 10. The CDR3 DNA sequence: TGTGCCAGCATCCACGGGGGACAGGGGGCGGGTAATTCACCCCTCCACTTT. Protein: CASIHGGQGAGNSPLHF.